The text below deals with one TCR beta chain. The antigen is undetermined. Libraries were prepared by immunoSEQ multiplex PCR; TCRdb keeps only in-frame clonotypes and omits some of them. The repertoire holds about 300,000 clones, roughly four fifths seen once, with about 5% in the top ten. The data are from a study of cytotoxic CD8 clonotypes in ibrutinib-treated CLL. Study-wide results and caveats: Contraction or stability on treatment was seen for public clonotypes, which were uncommon.

This clonotype was sampled from a human donor with chronic lymphocytic leukemia. The sample in question was PBMCs, obtained at disease progression, from a patient treated with ibrutinib.

The DNA for the CDR3 is TGTGCCAGCAGCGTCGGGACAGAACTAGCCAAAAACATTCAGTACTTC. As protein: CASSVGTELAKNIQYF. The chain uses TRBV7-9 and TRBJ2-4, with 7 bases aligning to TRBD1. Germline assignment: CDR1 SEHNR and CDR2 FQNEAQ (reference sequence). The CDR3 has 16 residues. The V and J ends lost 5 bases and 0 bases, in that order; junction bases with no gene match: 7. Complete variable domain (other parts from reference TRBV7-9 and TRBJ2-4): DTGVSQNPRHKITKRGQNVTFRCDPISEHNRLYWYRQTLGQGPEFLTYFQNEAQLEKSRLLSDRFSAERPKGSFSTLEIQRTEQGDSAMYLCASSVGTELAKNIQYFGAGTRLSVL.